What follows describes a single T cell receptor beta chain. This clonotype was found a few times. The antigen it recognizes is unknown. No base quality information exists; no much larger clone differs at one position. CDR1 and CDR2, looked up from the germline V gene, are MNHEY and SVGEGT. Germline trimming: 6 bases from V, 1 base from J; junction bases outside gene matches: 9. The CDR3 runs 16 residues from the cysteine to the phenylalanine. The CDR3 DNA has 48 bases and is translated from base 1. TCR alpha and beta CDR3 regions were amplified with the iRepertoire nested amplicon-rescue multiplex PCR (arm-PCR) platform from RNA. One-step reverse transcription and amplification used about 95-400 ng of tissue mRNA or PBMC total RNA as input. Following bead purification, Illumina adapters were added by a secondary multiplex PCR, and the libraries were gel-purified between 200 and 400 bp. The libraries contained internal 6-nucleotide barcodes that were used for demultiplexing. Libraries were sequenced on an Illumina MiSeq with 2x220 or 2x250 nucleotide paired-end reads. As for how the authors treated the data: Paired reads were merged using FLASH 1.2.11 and were aligned to the GRCh37 human genome using BWA-MEM, after which TRA and TRB reads were extracted. An IMGT-derived reference of cassette sequences and CDR3 motifs, with pseudogenes included, was used for V and J assignment. Three-frame translation of reads was performed, and productive CDR3s were defined as those with a C...FGXG motif and no stop codons. A clonotype was defined as a unique combination of a V-J cassette pair and a CDR3 amino acid sequence. Hamming distance filtering was applied to reads, with thresholds set by the sequence error rate of each sample in mapped regions. Clones were called with MiXCR by TCRdb after fastp trimmed the public reads at Q25, and only in-frame beta chains were retained. Here each entry gathers all rows of one CDR3 protein and keeps the most common genes and DNA. These V and J calls are TCRdb output, not the study's own analysis. Counted in this sample were over 130,000 distinct CDR3 sequences; 35% to 50% of them appeared once. The ten largest clones take up over 15% of the sample.

These data originate in a study of glioma-infiltrating T cells (dated by TCRdb to the mid-2010s). Broadly, across the study: Glioma tissue, non-neoplastic brain tissue and matched peripheral blood mononuclear cells were used as sources from which TCR alpha- and beta-chain repertoires were sequenced. Three low-grade glioma patients, roughly 8 primary glioblastoma patients, and three non-glioma patients who contributed non-neoplastic brain tissue made up the paired cohort. To gauge divergence between tissue and blood T-cell populations, every tissue-infiltrating repertoire was compared against the peripheral blood repertoire from the same patient. What the work shows at the level of the full study, not this receptor alone: The group comparisons were based on small numbers of patients: three non-neoplastic, three low-grade glioma and eight glioblastoma patients. Very few CDR3 sequences were shared between tissue and blood, attributed to high CDR3 diversity and limited sampling. VJ-independent divergence between tissue and blood was lower than expected in non-neoplastic patients but higher than expected in all gliomas, particularly low-grade gliomas.

The sequence is built from TRBV6-2 or TRBV6-3 and TRBJ1-3, with 7 central nucleotides matching TRBD1. Material: glioma tissue, nonneoplastic brain tissue, or PBMCs (not recorded which). This receptor was taken from a human donor with low-grade glioma or glioblastoma, undergoing nonglioma brain surgery, or in good health (not recorded which). Here the CDR3 is given as CASRNRGSSSGNTIYF. Read as DNA, the sequence is TGTGCCAGCAGGAACAGGGGCAGCTCATCTGGAAACACCATATATTTT.